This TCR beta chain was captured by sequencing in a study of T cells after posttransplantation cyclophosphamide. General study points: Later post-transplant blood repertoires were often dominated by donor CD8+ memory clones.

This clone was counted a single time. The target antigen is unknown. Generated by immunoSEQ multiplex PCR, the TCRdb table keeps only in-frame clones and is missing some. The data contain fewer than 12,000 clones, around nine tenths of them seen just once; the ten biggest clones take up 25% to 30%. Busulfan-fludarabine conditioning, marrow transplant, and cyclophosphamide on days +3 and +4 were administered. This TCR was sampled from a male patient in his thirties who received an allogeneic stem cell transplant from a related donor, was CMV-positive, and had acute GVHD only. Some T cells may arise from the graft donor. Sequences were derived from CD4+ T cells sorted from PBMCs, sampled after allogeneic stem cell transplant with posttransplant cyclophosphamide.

This CDR3 is CASSEVRGGGANYGYTF. CDR3 nucleotide sequence: TGTGCCAGCAGTGAAGTCAGGGGCGGGGGGGCTAACTATGGCTACACCTTC. The chain couples TRBV28 to TRBJ1-2, with a weak D call TRBD1 (6 bases). V was shortened by 5 bases and J by 0 bases, with 19 bases between the two germline ends. Per the germline V gene, CDR1 is MDHEN and CDR2 is SYDVKM. The CDR3 runs to 17 residues.